The 32 T cell receptor beta chains below were found in one sample sequenced in a study of T-cell memory formation after mild COVID-19. TCRdb re-analysed the 5' RACE reads in MiXCR, keeping a single row per CDR3 protein. This repertoire shows about 45,000 distinct CDR3 sequences, 7.3% found once; its top ten account for around 1.5%. Sequencing used PBMCs or a T cell subset sorted from them (not recorded which). The origin of the receptors is a man younger than 30 who had mild COVID-19 (a few samples of this study predate the infection). Cell type and time point are not known.

This clonotype was observed a handful of times. The gene calls are TRBV29-1 and TRBJ1-2; D gene uncertain. V gave up 6 bases and J gave up 3 bases, with 11 bases separating them. The CDR3 runs 12 residues. Germline V gene lookup returns CDR1 SQVTM and CDR2 ANQGSEA. The CDR3 nucleotides read TGCAGCGTGCTAGACGGGGACTATGGCTACACCTTC. Translated, it gives CSVLDGDYGYTF.

Ten or more counts support this clonotype. The rearrangement joins TRBV6-2 or TRBV6-3 to TRBJ2-5; 7 bases match TRBD2. The J segment lost 4 bases and the V segment lost 0 bases, leaving 11 bases of the junction unmatched. Germline CDR1 and CDR2: MNHEY and SVGEGT. This CDR3 contains 17 residues. In DNA form, the CDR3 reads TGTGCCAGCAGTTACTCACCGGGCAAGACTAGCCGAGAGACCCAGTACTTC. It translates to CASSYSPGKTSRETQYF.

This clonotype has just a few counts. The chain combines TRBV7-6 with TRBJ2-2; weak D call: TRBD1 (6 bases). V was clipped by 5 bases and J by 7 bases, with 14 bases between them. The CDR3 has 14 amino acids. Germline V gene sequence: CDR1 SGHVS, CDR2 FNYEAQ. The CDR3 loop is CASSRVQGYGELFF. Here the CDR3 DNA reads TGTGCCAGCAGCCGAGTCCAGGGGTACGGGGAGCTGTTTTTT.

The genes are TRBV2 and TRBJ1-1; the D is unclear. V was trimmed by 1 base and J by 10 bases, leaving 7 bases between them. Germline loops: CDR1 SNHLY, CDR2 FYNNEI. The CDR3 has 11 amino acids. The CDR3 loop reads CASSEEGVAFF. The CDR3 DNA is TGTGCCAGCAGTGAAGAGGGTGTAGCTTTCTTT.

This clonotype appeared many times. The V gene is TRBV7-2, the J gene TRBJ1-3; D ambiguous. CDR3 length: 14 amino acids. The V gene's germline CDR1 is SGHTA and CDR2 FQGNSA. V lost 7 bases and J 0 bases, leaving 10 bases between the germline ends. The CDR3 sequence is CASTRPPSGNTIYF. The DNA of the CDR3 is TGTGCCAGCACCCGCCCTCCCTCTGGAAACACCATATATTTT.

This chain links TRBV7-2 with TRBJ2-1; 7 bases match TRBD2. The germline gives CDR1 SGHTA, CDR2 FQGNSA. There are 13 residues in the CDR3. J was trimmed by 6 bases and V by 7 bases; bases with no gene match: 6. CDR3 DNA sequence: TGTGCCAGCACCCGGGGGGTAAGCAATGAGCAGTTCTTC. This encodes CASTRGVSNEQFF.

The sample holds a few counts of this clonotype. The chain is built from TRBV20-1 and TRBJ1-6; the D gene is possibly TRBD1 (6 bases). This CDR3 spans 16 amino acids. The V end was cut by 0 bases, the J end by 8 bases, with 17 bases between. Per germline, CDR1 DFQATT and CDR2 SNEGSKA (reference sequence). The CDR3: CSARDRGRGGDSPLHF. The CDR3 DNA sequence: TGCAGTGCTAGAGATCGAGGCCGGGGGGGCGATTCACCCCTCCACTTT.

The chain employs TRBV2 and TRBJ1-5, with 8 bases matching TRBD1. V lost 6 bases and J lost 6; bases outside the gene matches: 10. From germline, CDR1 is SNHLY and CDR2 FYNNEI. The CDR3 contains 15 residues. The CDR3 protein is CASSSGQGEGQPQHF. The CDR3 DNA reads as TGTGCCAGCAGCTCCGGACAGGGAGAGGGTCAGCCCCAGCATTTT.

This clonotype was picked up many times. The chain employs TRBV11-2 and TRBJ2-1; weak D call: TRBD2 (5 bases). V shed 5 bases and J shed 5 bases, with 13 bases lying between them. The germline gives CDR1 SGHAT, CDR2 FQNNGV. This CDR3 region has 14 residues. DNA for the CDR3: TGTGCCAGCAGCCCCCGCGAGGGCGACAATGAGCAGTTCTTC. This encodes CASSPREGDNEQFF.

This clonotype was counted many times. The gene calls are TRBV12-3 or TRBV12-4 and TRBJ2-3; no definite D call. The CDR3 runs to 15 residues. Trimming cost V 3 bases and J 0 bases, with 10 bases left between them. DNA of the CDR3: TGTGCCAGCAGTTTCGGCCAGTCTAGCACAGATACGCAGTATTTT. This codes for CASSFGQSSTDTQYF.

This chain uses TRBV30 with TRBJ2-2; D might be TRBD1 (5 bases). Deletions cut 4 bases from V and 0 bases from J, with 9 bases between. Germline V lookup: CDR1 GTSNPN, CDR2 SVGIG (reference sequence). The CDR3 has 14 amino acids. Here the CDR3 DNA reads TGTGCCTGGACCCAGGGTGCGAACACCGGGGAGCTGTTTTTT. It encodes CAWTQGANTGELFF.

This clonotype was seen at least ten times. V usage is TRBV5-1 and J usage is TRBJ2-6; D call uncertain. V lost 3 bases and J lost 2, with 9 bases in between. The germline V gene has CDR1 SGHRS and CDR2 YFSETQ. The CDR3 is 15 residues long. CDR3 sequence (DNA): TGCGCCAGCAGCTCGACCCTTCCTGGGGCCAACGTCCTGACTTTC. Amino acid sequence: CASSSTLPGANVLTF.

This clonotype was seen a handful of times. This chain joins TRBV4-3 and TRBJ1-1; the D is unclear. Germline assignment: CDR1 LGHNA and CDR2 YSLEER. Trimming took 1 base from V and 2 from J, leaving 8 bases between them. The CDR3 runs 14 residues. The CDR3 loop reads CASSQAGQNTEAFF. The CDR3 DNA follows: TGCGCCAGCAGCCAAGCGGGCCAAAACACTGAAGCTTTCTTT.

V usage is TRBV3-1 and J usage is TRBJ1-2; a weak D match, TRBD1 (6 bases). V was pared by 4 bases and J by 7 bases, with 13 bases between. CDR1 and CDR2 from the germline V gene are LGHDT and YNNKEL (reference sequence). The CDR3 is made up of 13 amino acids. This CDR3 is CASSPRGGFGYTF. CDR3 coding DNA: TGTGCCAGCAGCCCCAGGGGTGGATTTGGCTACACCTTC. Variable domain in full (rest from reference TRBV3-1 and TRBJ1-2): DTAVSQTPKYLVTQMGNDKSIKCEQNLGHDTMYWYKQDSKKFLKIMFSYNNKELIINETVPNRFSPKSPDKAHLNLHINSLELGDSAVYFCASSPRGGFGYTFGSGTRLTVV.

In its sample, this clonotype was seen many times. CDR3 amino acids: CSASRDSLTDTQYF. CDR3 nucleotide sequence: TGCAGTGCTAGTCGGGACAGTCTCACAGATACGCAGTATTTT. The chain combines TRBV20-1 with TRBJ2-3, with 7 bases aligning to TRBD1. The CDR3 is 14 residues long. Germline CDR1 and CDR2: DFQATT and SNEGSKA (reference sequence). Germline trimming cut 3 bases from V and 2 bases from J; bases unmatched to any gene: 5.

The chain combines TRBV9 with TRBJ2-1; 11 nucleotides align to TRBD2. The CDR3 extends over 18 amino acids. V lost 0 bases, J lost 5 bases, and 10 bases stayed unmatched. Looked up from germline, CDR1 is SGDLS and CDR2 is YYNGEE. For the CDR3, the DNA is TGTGCCAGCAGCGTAGCACCTTCTGCTAGCGGGGGGAACAATGAGCAGTTCTTC. It encodes CASSVAPSASGGNNEQFF.

This clonotype was counted a few times. The chain couples TRBV7-9 to TRBJ2-7; no firm D call. The CDR3 contains 14 residues. CDR1 and CDR2 (germline): SEHNR, FQNEAQ (reference sequence). Trimming stripped 3 bases from V and 0 bases from J, with 9 bases between. The CDR3 DNA reads as TGTGCCAGCAGCTTCGAGGCCAGCTCCTACGAGCAGTACTTC. Translation gives CASSFEASSYEQYF.

There are a few counts of this clonotype. The rearrangement joins TRBV7-9 to TRBJ1-3; TRBD1 matches 7 bases. The CDR3 is 16 amino acids. V was pared by 5 bases and J by 0 bases, with 7 bases of the junction left unmatched. Germline CDR1 is SEHNR and CDR2 is FQNEAQ (reference sequence). The CDR3 DNA is TGTGCCAGCAGCCCGAGGCGGACAGGCTCTGGAAACACCATATATTTT. As protein: CASSPRRTGSGNTIYF.

This clonotype turned up a few times. The chain carries TRBV12-3 or TRBV12-4 and TRBJ1-1; possibly TRBD1 for D (5 bases). V lost 5 bases to trimming and J lost 4 bases, with 17 bases between them. The CDR3 contains 15 residues. The CDR3 DNA follows: TGTGCCAGCAGTCCTCCACAGTATAGGGGCACTGAAGCTTTCTTT. It specifies CASSPPQYRGTEAFF.

In its sample, this clonotype was seen many times. This chain uses TRBV20-1 with TRBJ2-7; the D is unclear. CDR1 and CDR2 from the germline V gene are DFQATT and SNEGSKA (reference sequence). The CDR3 runs to 13 residues. The V end was cut by 0 bases, the J end by 3 bases, with 9 bases between. The CDR3 sequence is CSARDRAGYEQYF. The CDR3 DNA reads as TGCAGTGCTAGAGATCGGGCAGGCTACGAGCAGTACTTC.

The sample holds a few counts of this clonotype. The chain uses TRBV4-3 and TRBJ2-1, with 10 bases identical to TRBD2. The V segment lost 2 bases and the J segment 4 bases; nucleotides outside the gene matches: 2. Germline V lookup: CDR1 LGHNA, CDR2 YSLEER. The CDR3 totals 15 residues. For the CDR3, the DNA is TGCGCCAGCAGCCAACCTAGCGGGGGTTACAATGAGCAGTTCTTC. It encodes CASSQPSGGYNEQFF.

This clonotype was recorded a few times. The chain employs TRBV7-2 and TRBJ2-3, with no clear D. V shed 5 bases and J shed 1 base, with 16 bases lying between them. CDR1 is SGHTA, CDR2 FQGNSA, per germline. CDR3 length: 16 amino acids. The CDR3 DNA is TGTGCCAGCAGCCATAACTTAGTAGGCGGCACAGATACGCAGTATTTT. Protein: CASSHNLVGGTDTQYF.

The chain links TRBV7-9 to TRBJ1-1; D gene ambiguous. Looked up from germline, CDR1 is SEHNR and CDR2 is FQNEAQ (reference sequence). V lost 7 bases and J lost 3, with 3 bases in between. There are 10 residues in the CDR3. The CDR3 region is CASKDTEAFF. CDR3 DNA: TGTGCCAGCAAAGACACTGAAGCTTTCTTT.

The chain employs TRBV20-1 and TRBJ2-3, with D possibly being TRBD1 (6 bases). V lost 0 bases and J 3 bases, leaving 13 bases between the germline ends. The CDR3 is 15 amino acids. Per the germline V gene, CDR1 is DFQATT and CDR2 is SNEGSKA (reference sequence). The CDR3 DNA is TGCAGTGCTAGAGATCCGGGACACCAAACAGATACGCAGTATTTT. Protein product: CSARDPGHQTDTQYF.

This clonotype was seen a handful of times. The rearrangement joins TRBV19 to TRBJ2-4; no definite D call. This CDR3 contains 15 residues. CDR1 LNHDA and CDR2 SQIVND come from the germline V gene (reference sequence). The V gene lost 5 bases and the J gene lost 0 bases, with 11 bases spanning the gap. CDR3: CASSPGTLAKNIQYF. DNA of the CDR3: TGTGCCAGTAGTCCGGGCACTCTAGCCAAAAACATTCAGTACTTC.

This clonotype came up many times. Germline and junction disagree at one end, which may indicate a read error. The rearrangement joins TRBV6-5 to TRBJ2-1; D is undetermined. Germline V CDR1 and CDR2: MNHEY, SVGAGI. This CDR3 is 13 amino acids long. This chain's CDR3 is CESRRIAYNEQFF. The CDR3 DNA reads as TGCGAATCAAGAAGGATTGCCTACAATGAGCAGTTCTTC.

This clonotype was detected ten times or more. CDR3: CASSLAGFTGELFF. As DNA, the CDR3 is TGTGCCAGCAGCTTAGCAGGGTTCACCGGGGAGCTGTTTTTT. This rearrangement joins TRBV7-2 to TRBJ2-2; D is uncertain. Germline V gene lookup returns CDR1 SGHTA and CDR2 FQGNSA. V lost 0 bases and J 4 bases, leaving 6 bases between the germline ends. The CDR3 totals 14 residues.

This clonotype was seen more than once but under ten times. This chain connects TRBV6-2 or TRBV6-3 to TRBJ1-1; 10 bases map to TRBD1. This CDR3 is built from 16 residues. Germline CDR1 and CDR2: MNHEY and SVGEGT. Losses at the gene ends were 6 bases for V and 0 bases for J; bases not matched to a gene: 7. The CDR3 reads CASRGTGERLNTEAFF. The CDR3 nucleotides are TGTGCCAGCAGAGGGACAGGGGAACGGTTGAACACTGAAGCTTTCTTT.

Here the CDR3 reads CASSLVRGSTEAFF. CDR3 nucleotides: TGTGCCAGCAGCTTAGTCAGGGGGAGCACTGAAGCTTTCTTT. J is TRBJ1-1 and V is TRBV7-8; 7 bases are shared with TRBD1. V gave up 1 base and J gave up 4 bases; unmatched junction bases: 3. The V gene's germline CDR1 is SGHVS and CDR2 FQNEAQ. The CDR3 spans 14 residues.

This clonotype showed up just a few times. The chain recombines TRBV4-3 with TRBJ2-3; D gene uncertain. The V end lost 4 bases, the J end lost 2 bases, and 10 bases lay between the germline ends. The CDR3 contains 14 residues. The V gene's germline CDR1 is LGHNA and CDR2 YSLEER. CDR3 loop: CASSPSPYTDTQYF. The DNA of the CDR3 is TGCGCCAGCAGCCCGTCACCGTACACAGATACGCAGTATTTT.

The sample holds a few counts of this clonotype. CDR3 sequence: CATSDLGPGNTGELFF. The CDR3 coding sequence is TGTGCCACCAGTGATCTAGGCCCCGGGAACACCGGGGAGCTGTTTTTT. The V gene is TRBV24-1, the J gene TRBJ2-2; D remains unclear. Per germline, CDR1 KGHDR and CDR2 SFDVKD. The CDR3 covers 16 residues. Trimming pared 3 bases from V and 1 base from J, leaving 11 bases between.

This clonotype was recorded many times. The gene calls are TRBV7-9 and TRBJ2-1; 7 bases line up with TRBD2. CDR1 is SEHNR and CDR2 is FQNEAQ in the germline V gene (reference sequence). With V trimmed by 5 bases and J by 1 base, 8 bases remained unmatched. The CDR3 is 16 residues long. CDR3 bases: TGTGCCAGCAGCCCCTTAGCGGGCGGGTCCTACAATGAGCAGTTCTTC. Protein product: CASSPLAGGSYNEQFF.